This entry lists 4 T cell receptor beta chains sequenced from one sample in a study of blood T cell repertoires in COVID-19. Profiling relied on immunoSEQ multiplex PCR, and the TCRdb table lists in-frame clones only, not all of them. The sample has more than 250,000 clones; about nine tenths are singletons. What was sequenced was peripheral blood. These receptors came from a man aged 50-59 years with active or convalescent COVID-19.

The genes are TRBV28 and TRBJ2-3, with 8 bases identical to TRBD2. CDR3 size: 16 residues. V was pared by 2 bases and J by 2 bases, with 6 bases of the junction left unmatched. The germline gives CDR1 MDHEN, CDR2 SYDVKM. This chain's CDR3 is CASSLTSAGDTDTQYF. The CDR3 nucleotides read TGTGCCAGCAGTTTAACATCAGCGGGGGACACAGATACGCAGTATTTT.

The rearrangement uses TRBV29-1 and TRBJ2-3, with 13 positions matching TRBD2. This CDR3 has 14 amino acids. V gave up 7 bases and J gave up 2 bases; unmatched junction bases: 3. From germline, CDR1 is SQVTM and CDR2 ANQGSEA. This chain's CDR3 is CSGTSGSNTDTQYF. CDR3 coding DNA: TGCAGCGGGACTAGCGGGAGTAACACAGATACGCAGTATTTT.

This clone was seen more than once but under ten times. V usage is TRBV19 and J usage is TRBJ1-5; no definite D call. This CDR3 comprises 15 residues. The germline V gene encodes CDR1 LNHDA and CDR2 SQIVND (reference sequence). Trimming shortened V by 4 bases and J by 5 bases, and 15 bases separated the two germline ends. CDR3 in amino acids: CASSRRGVKYQPQHF. The CDR3 DNA follows: TGTGCCAGTAGTAGACGGGGAGTTAAGTATCAGCCCCAGCATTTT.

The gene calls are TRBV2 and TRBJ2-3, with D possibly being TRBD2 (6 bases). The CDR3 runs to 15 residues. Per the germline V gene, CDR1 is SNHLY and CDR2 is FYNNEI. The V end was cut by 1 base, the J end by 0 bases, with 8 bases between. The CDR3 here is CASSEGLGSTDTQYF. The CDR3 DNA reads TGTGCCAGCAGTGAAGGACTAGGGAGCACAGATACGCAGTATTTT.